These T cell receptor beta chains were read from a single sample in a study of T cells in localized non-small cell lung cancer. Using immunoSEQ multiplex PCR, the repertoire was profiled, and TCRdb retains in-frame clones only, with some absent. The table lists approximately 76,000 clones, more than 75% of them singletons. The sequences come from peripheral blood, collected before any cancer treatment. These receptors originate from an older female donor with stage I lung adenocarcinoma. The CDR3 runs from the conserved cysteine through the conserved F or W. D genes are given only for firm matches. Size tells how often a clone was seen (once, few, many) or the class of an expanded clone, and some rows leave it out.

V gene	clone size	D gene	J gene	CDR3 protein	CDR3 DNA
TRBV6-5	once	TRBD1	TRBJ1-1	CASRTGQGGNTEAFF	TGTGCCAGCAGGACAGGACAGGGCGGGAACACTGAAGCTTTCTTT
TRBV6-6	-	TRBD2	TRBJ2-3	CASSYEAGDFLDTQYF	TGTGCCAGCAGTTACGAAGCGGGAGATTTCCTAGATACGCAGTATTTT
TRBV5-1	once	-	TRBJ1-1	CASSLKGGDNTEAFF	TGCGCCAGCAGCTTAAAGGGTGGGGACAACACTGAAGCTTTCTTT
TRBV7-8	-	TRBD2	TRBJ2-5	CASSPYRLAGGKETQYF	TGTGCCAGCAGCCCCTATAGACTAGCGGGGGGAAAAGAGACCCAGTACTTC
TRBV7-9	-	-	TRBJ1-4	CASSLSEKLFF	TGTGCCAGCAGCTTGAGTGAAAAACTGTTTTTT
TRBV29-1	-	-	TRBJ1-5	CSGSTGSNQPQHF	TGCAGCGGGAGTACAGGGAGCAATCAGCCCCAGCATTTT
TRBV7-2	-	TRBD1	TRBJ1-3	CASSYGQGKGNTIYF	TGTGCCAGCAGCTACGGACAGGGTAAAGGCAACACCATATATTTT
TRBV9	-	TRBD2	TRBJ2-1	CASSVTLAGWGNEQFF	TGTGCCAGCAGCGTTACACTAGCGGGGTGGGGCAATGAGCAGTTCTTC
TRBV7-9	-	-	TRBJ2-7	CASSFPGAPYEQYF	TGTGCCAGCAGCTTCCCGGGGGCTCCCTACGAGCAGTACTTC
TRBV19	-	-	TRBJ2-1	CASSIAGGGVGYNEQFF	TGTGCCAGTAGTATAGCTGGGGGTGGGGTAGGATACAATGAGCAGTTCTTC
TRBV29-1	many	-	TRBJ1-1	CSVEPHGRRDTEAFF	TGCAGCGTTGAACCCCACGGGCGGAGGGACACTGAAGCTTTCTTT
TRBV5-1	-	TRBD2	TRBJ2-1	CASSLGGGDNEQFF	TGCGCCAGCAGCTTGGGCGGGGGGGACAATGAGCAGTTCTTC
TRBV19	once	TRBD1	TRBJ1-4	CASSIGGTVSGWGEKLFF	TGTGCCAGTAGTATTGGAGGGACAGTGTCCGGGTGGGGCGAAAAACTGTTTTTT
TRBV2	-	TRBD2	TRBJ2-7	CASRDGRAYEQYF	TGTGCCAGCAGAGACGGGAGGGCCTACGAGCAGTACTTC
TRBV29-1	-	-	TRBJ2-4	CSVRSGENIQYF	TGCAGCGTAAGATCGGGAGAAAACATTCAGTACTTC
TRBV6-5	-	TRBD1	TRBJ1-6	CATQGTGGNSPLHF	TGTGCCACTCAGGGGACAGGGGGCAATTCACCCCTCCACTTT
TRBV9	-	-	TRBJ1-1	CASSVGAAGNTEAFF	TGTGCCAGCAGCGTAGGGGCGGCAGGGAACACTGAAGCTTTCTTT
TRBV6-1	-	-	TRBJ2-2	CASTRTGNTGELFF	TGTGCCAGTACCCGGACGGGGAACACCGGGGAGCTGTTTTTT
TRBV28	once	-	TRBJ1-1	CASTAGGLGNTEAFF	TGTGCCAGCACCGCGGGGGGGCTGGGGAACACTGAAGCTTTCTTT
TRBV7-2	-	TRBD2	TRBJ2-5	CASSQPGLAHETQYF	TGTGCCAGCAGCCAACCGGGACTAGCGCACGAGACCCAGTACTTC
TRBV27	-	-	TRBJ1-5	CASRGKGNQPQHF	TGTGCCAGCAGGGGTAAGGGCAATCAGCCCCAGCATTTT
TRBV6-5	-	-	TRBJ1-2	CASGVREGGYTF	TGTGCCAGTGGGGTAAGGGAGGGAGGCTACACCTTC
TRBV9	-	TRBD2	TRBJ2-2	CASSVGLADNTGELFF	TGTGCCAGCAGCGTAGGACTAGCGGATAACACCGGGGAGCTGTTTTTT
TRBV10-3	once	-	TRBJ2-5	CAISEGLQETQYF	TGTGCCATCAGTGAGGGACTGCAAGAGACCCAGTACTTC
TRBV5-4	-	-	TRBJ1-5	CASSVAGGYQPQHF	TGTGCCAGCAGCGTTGCCGGGGGCTATCAGCCCCAGCATTTT
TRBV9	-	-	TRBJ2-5	CASSVDGTRRVEETQYF	TGTGCCAGCAGCGTAGACGGGACTCGCAGGGTGGAAGAGACCCAGTACTTC
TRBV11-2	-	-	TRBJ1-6	CASSLGGRGNSPLHF	TGTGCCAGCAGCTTAGGAGGGCGCGGTAATTCACCCCTCCACTTT
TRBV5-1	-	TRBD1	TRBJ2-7	CASATSDREFTEQYF	TGCGCCAGCGCGACTTCGGACAGGGAGTTCACCGAGCAGTACTTC
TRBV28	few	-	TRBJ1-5	CASGREGNQPQHF	TGTGCCAGCGGGAGGGAGGGCAATCAGCCCCAGCATTTT
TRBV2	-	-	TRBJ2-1	CASSDTGTFGDEQFF	TGTGCCAGCAGTGATACTGGGACTTTTGGCGATGAGCAGTTCTTC
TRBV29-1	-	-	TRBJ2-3	CSVEGGGLTDTQYF	TGCAGCGTTGAAGGGGGAGGACTCACAGATACGCAGTATTTT
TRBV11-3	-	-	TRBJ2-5	CASSRGLQETQYF	TGTGCCAGCAGCCGGGGACTGCAAGAGACCCAGTACTTC
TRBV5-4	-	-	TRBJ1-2	CASTTPQAYGYTF	TGTGCCAGCACCACACCACAGGCTTATGGCTACACCTTC
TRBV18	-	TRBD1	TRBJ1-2	CASSPRQGDGYTF	TGTGCCAGCTCACCACGACAGGGGGATGGCTACACCTTC
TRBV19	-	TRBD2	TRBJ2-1	CASSMYTSGLNEQFF	TGTGCCAGTAGTATGTACACTAGCGGACTTAATGAGCAGTTCTTC
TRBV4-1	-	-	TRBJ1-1	CASSQVMGRYTEAFF	TGCGCCAGCAGCCAAGTAATGGGGCGATACACTGAAGCTTTCTTT
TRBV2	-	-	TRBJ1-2	CASRFGGSYGYTF	TGTGCCAGCAGGTTTGGGGGCAGTTATGGCTACACCTTC
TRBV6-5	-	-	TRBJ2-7	CASSYGPMSYEQYF	TGTGCCAGCAGTTACGGGCCAATGAGCTACGAGCAGTACTTC
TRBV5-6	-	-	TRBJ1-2	CASSSSGDSYTF	TGTGCCAGCAGCTCTAGCGGGGACAGCTACACCTTC
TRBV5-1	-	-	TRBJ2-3	CASSLGGIAASTDTQYF	TGCGCCAGCAGCTTGGGGGGCATAGCGGCTAGCACAGATACGCAGTATTTT
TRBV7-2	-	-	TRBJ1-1	CASSLDGEGWATEAFF	TGTGCCAGCAGCTTAGATGGAGAAGGGTGGGCCACTGAAGCTTTCTTT
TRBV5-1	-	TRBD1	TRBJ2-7	CASSLVRQGFYEQYF	TGTGCCAGCAGCTTGGTTCGACAGGGCTTCTACGAGCAGTACTTC
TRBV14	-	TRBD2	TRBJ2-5	CASSQVSGRPQETQYF	TGTGCCAGCAGCCAGGTTAGCGGGAGGCCCCAAGAGACCCAGTACTTC
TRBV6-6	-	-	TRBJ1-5	CASSYGGANNQPQHF	TGTGCCAGCAGTTATGGGGGGGCGAACAATCAGCCCCAGCATTTT
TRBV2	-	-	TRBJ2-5	CASSPYTSRAETQYF	TGTGCCAGCAGTCCATACACTAGCAGGGCAGAGACCCAGTACTTC
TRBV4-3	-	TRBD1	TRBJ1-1	CASSPAKTGGAGTEAFF	TGCGCCAGCAGCCCCGCTAAGACAGGGGGCGCGGGTACTGAAGCTTTCTTT